The clone carrying this TCR beta chain was detected many times. V was pared by 4 bases and J by 6 bases, with 15 bases between. This CDR3 spans 14 amino acids. In germline, CDR1 is SNHLY, CDR2 FYNNEI. RNA transcripts were the source from which TCR beta CDR3 regions were amplified. The first round was an RT-PCR with HTBI primers, and the second round was a multiplex PCR. Via MiXCR, TCRdb re-called the multiplex PCR reads, giving one row per CDR3 protein. The sample contains roughly 1.1 million distinct CDR3 sequences, 36% of which appear only once. This specimen belongs to a study of Graves' ophthalmopathy and Graves' hyperthyroidism.

The origin of this receptor is an adult man with Graves' hyperthyroidism. The chain recombines TRBV2 with TRBJ1-1; D call uncertain. The sequencing input was peripheral blood or thyroid tissue (not recorded which). The CDR3 sequence is CASSVLGGDAEAFF. The CDR3, as DNA: TGTGCCAGCAGTGTACTGGGTGGAGACGCTGAAGCTTTCTTT.